The T cell receptor (beta chain) described here comes from a study of cytomegalovirus exposure and HLA in healthy donors. The CDR3 runs to 12 residues. V was cut by 4 bases and J by 9 bases, with 14 bases left in between. Germline V gene sequence: CDR1 SGHRS, CDR2 YFSETQ. The PCR used 60 Vbeta and 13 Jbeta primers. Profiled with immunoSEQ multiplex PCR; TCRdb holds only in-frame clones, not every one. The profile shows 150,000 to 200,000 clones, 65% to 85% of them singletons. This sequence originates from a woman between 35 and 50 years old in good health and CMV-seropositive. The sequencing input was PBMCs. The V and J genes are TRBV5-1 and TRBJ2-7; a possible D gene is TRBD1 (6 bases). The CDR3 sequence is CASSADRGRQYF. The CDR3 DNA sequence: TGCGCCAGCAGCGCGGACAGAGGAAGGCAGTACTTC.